A single sample gave rise to the 23 T cell receptor beta chains below, sequenced in a study of blood T cell repertoires in COVID-19. Profiled with immunoSEQ multiplex PCR; TCRdb holds only in-frame clones, not every one. The table lists 400,000 to 450,000 clones, about nine tenths of them singletons. Input material: peripheral blood. These receptors all come from a woman in her thirties with active or convalescent COVID-19.

V and J are TRBV19 and TRBJ1-1; 7 bases line up with TRBD1. The germline gives CDR1 LNHDA, CDR2 SQIVND (reference sequence). There are 14 residues in the CDR3. The J segment lost 1 base and the V segment lost 5 bases, leaving 4 bases of the junction unmatched. This CDR3 is CASSLDRTNTEAFF. The CDR3 bases are TGTGCCAGTAGTTTGGACAGGACGAACACTGAAGCTTTCTTT.

This clone has only one observation. The rearrangement uses TRBV2 and TRBJ2-2; 8 bases align to TRBD1. With 6 bases clipped from V and 5 bases from J, the junction kept 5 bases outside the gene matches. The CDR3 has 14 residues. The germline V gene encodes CDR1 SNHLY and CDR2 FYNNEI. The CDR3 region has the DNA TGTGCCAGCAGGGACAGGGAAGTTACCGGGGAGCTGTTTTTT. Its protein product is CASRDREVTGELFF.

The CDR3, as DNA: TGTGCCAGCAGCTTAGTAGGGGCTGAGCAGTTCTTC. The encoded protein is CASSLVGAEQFF. The chain is built from TRBV7-8 and TRBJ2-1; D possibly corresponds to TRBD1 (5 bases). V was pared by 1 base and J by 9 bases, with 7 bases between. The CDR3 has 12 residues. Germline V gene lookup returns CDR1 SGHVS and CDR2 FQNEAQ.

This sequence joins TRBV10-1 and TRBJ2-3; possibly TRBD1 for D (6 bases). Looked up from germline, CDR1 is WNHNN and CDR2 is SYGVQD (reference sequence). CDR3 size: 11 residues. V lost 8 bases, J lost 5 bases, and 8 bases lay in between. In nucleotides, the CDR3 is TGCGCCAGCCAGACAGGAGATACGCAGTATTTT. Translating it yields CASQTGDTQYF.

The chain links TRBV11-2 to TRBJ1-2; 7 bases line up with TRBD1. J lost 10 bases, V lost 5 bases, and 10 bases had no gene match. Per the germline V gene, CDR1 is SGHAT and CDR2 is FQNNGV. This CDR3 has 13 amino acids. Here the CDR3 DNA reads TGTGCCAGCAGCCTCGGCACAGGGGACGTCTACACCTTC. Residues: CASSLGTGDVYTF.

The chain combines TRBV13 with TRBJ2-7, with TRBD2 as a possible D gene (6 bases). The germline V and J ends were trimmed by 1 base and 0 bases, with 13 bases remaining between them. Per the germline V gene, CDR1 is PRHDT and CDR2 is FYEKMQ (reference sequence). This CDR3 is built from 16 residues. In DNA, the CDR3 is TGTGCCAGCAGCTTAGCCAGCCTAGCGCGCTCCTACGAGCAGTACTTC. Residues: CASSLASLARSYEQYF.

The rearrangement links TRBV27 to TRBJ2-3, with D possibly TRBD1 on 6 matching bases. This CDR3 comprises 16 residues. The V gene lost 5 bases and the J gene lost 4 bases, with 19 bases spanning the gap. Germline V CDR1 and CDR2: MNHEY, SMNVEV (reference sequence). The CDR3 DNA follows: TGTGCCAGCAGTCTAAACTACAGGGAAGCGGCAGATACGCAGTATTTT. Protein sequence: CASSLNYREAADTQYF.

The chain joins TRBV14 to TRBJ1-3; no reliable D call. Trimming left V 1 base short and J 0 bases short, with 7 bases between. Germline V gene data show CDR1 as SGHDN and CDR2 as FVKESK. The CDR3 loop spans 15 amino acids. CDR3 sequence: CASSQVAVSGNTIYF. In DNA form, the CDR3 reads TGTGCCAGCAGCCAAGTGGCGGTCTCTGGAAACACCATATATTTT. The whole variable domain, filled in from reference TRBV14 and TRBJ1-3, reads EAGVTQFPSHSVIEKGQTVTLRCDPISGHDNLYWYRRVMGKEIKFLLHFVKESKQDESGMPNNRFLAERTGGTYSTLKVQPAELEDSGVYFCASSQVAVSGNTIYFGEGSWLTVV.

CDR3 nucleotides: TGTGCCAGCAGTGCCACTAGCGGGGGGATCGGGGAGCTGTTTTTT. Translated, it gives CASSATSGGIGELFF. The rearrangement uses TRBV3-1 (or the pseudogene TRBV3-2) and TRBJ2-2, with 12 nucleotides matching TRBD2. V shed 6 bases and J 7 bases; nucleotides not matched to a gene: 6. The CDR3 runs to 15 residues. Germline CDR1 LGHDT, CDR2 YNNKEL (reference sequence).

The V gene is TRBV30, the J gene TRBJ2-6; D uncertain. V lost 3 bases and J 2 bases, leaving 8 bases between the germline ends. The V gene's germline CDR1 is GTSNPN and CDR2 SVGIG (reference sequence). This CDR3 is built from 14 residues. CDR3 sequence: CAWSFEAGANVLTF. The CDR3 coding sequence is TGTGCCTGGAGCTTTGAGGCTGGGGCCAACGTCCTGACTTTC.

The gene calls are TRBV29-1 and TRBJ1-5; 9 bases match TRBD1. Germline V CDR1 and CDR2: SQVTM, ANQGSEA. V dropped 5 bases and J dropped 2; count of bases not matched to a gene: 1. The length of the CDR3 is 13 residues. The CDR3 nucleotides are TGCAGCGTTCGGACAGGGGGCAATCAGCCCCAGCATTTT. It yields the protein CSVRTGGNQPQHF. The full variable domain, its missing parts supplied by reference TRBV29-1 and TRBJ1-5, is SAVISQKPSRDICQRGTSLTIQCQVDSQVTMMFWYRQQPGQSLTLIATANQGSEATYESGFVIDKFPISRPNLTFSTLTVSNMSPEDSSIYLCSVRTGGNQPQHFGDGTRLSIL.

The chain links TRBV5-1 to TRBJ1-1, with TRBD1 matching over 7 bases. CDR1 and CDR2 (germline): SGHRS, YFSETQ. This CDR3 is built from 15 residues. J was trimmed by 5 bases and V by 1 base; bases with no gene match: 8. The chain's CDR3 is CASSLLTGETTEAFF. CDR3 nucleotides: TGCGCCAGCAGCTTGTTAACAGGGGAAACTACTGAAGCTTTCTTT.

This chain links TRBV13 with TRBJ2-1; D not resolved. V was trimmed by 6 bases and J by 7 bases, leaving 4 bases between them. In germline, CDR1 is PRHDT, CDR2 FYEKMQ (reference sequence). This CDR3 comprises 10 residues. CDR3 DNA: TGTGCCAGCAGTAGTAATGAGCAGTTCTTC. This sequence encodes CASSSNEQFF.

The chain couples TRBV4-1 to TRBJ1-3; 11 nucleotides align to TRBD1. This CDR3 has 18 residues. Germline V CDR1 and CDR2: MGHRA, YSYEKL. V lost 3 bases, J lost 0 bases, and 7 bases stayed unmatched. This CDR3 reads CASSHWTGGSNSGNTIYF. CDR3 bases: TGCGCCAGCAGCCATTGGACAGGGGGCTCGAACTCTGGAAACACCATATATTTT.

The rearrangement links TRBV6-5 to TRBJ2-5; 11 bases match TRBD2. The CDR3 contains 14 residues. The ends lost 6 bases at V and 5 bases at J; junction bases unmatched: 5. In germline, CDR1 is MNHEY, CDR2 SVGAGI. CDR3 in amino acids: CASRTSGIMETQYF. The CDR3 nucleotides read TGTGCCAGCAGGACTAGCGGGATCATGGAGACCCAGTACTTC.

The CDR3 sequence is CASSSGTAAYRNTEAFF. The CDR3 coding sequence is TGTGCCAGCAGCTCCGGGACAGCCGCCTACCGGAACACTGAAGCTTTCTTT. V and J are TRBV7-2 and TRBJ1-1, with 7 bases fitting TRBD1. This CDR3 region has 17 residues. Losses at the gene ends were 4 bases for V and 1 base for J; bases not matched to a gene: 12. CDR1 is SGHTA, CDR2 FQGNSA, per germline.

This sequence joins TRBV12-3 or TRBV12-4 and TRBJ1-3, with a possible D match to TRBD1 (5 bases). There are 12 residues in the CDR3. V gave up 6 bases and J gave up 14 bases, with 17 bases separating them. The CDR3 region has the DNA TGTGCCAGCAGCTCGACTGGGGCCGCCTTATATTTT. Residues: CASSSTGAALYF.

The chain couples TRBV21-1 to TRBJ2-1; TRBD2, as called in the table, went unchecked against the DNA. TRBV21-1 constitutes a pseudogene. This CDR3 is 13 amino acids long. CDR3 region: CASHVRGGNEQFF. CDR3 bases: TGTGCCAGCCATGTAAGGGGGGGCAATGAGCAGTTCTTC.

The J gene is TRBJ2-7, the V gene TRBV29-1, with D possibly matching TRBD1 (7 bases). The CDR3 is 15 amino acids. Trimming left V 6 bases short and J 3 bases short, with 21 bases between. Germline V lookup: CDR1 SQVTM, CDR2 ANQGSEA. The CDR3 DNA reads TGCAGCGTCGCCCGGACGGCAGGGGGGAACTACGAGCAGTACTTC. The encoded protein is CSVARTAGGNYEQYF.

V usage is TRBV5-6 and J usage is TRBJ2-7, with D unresolved. The CDR3 covers 13 residues. The V gene lost 5 bases and the J gene lost 6 bases, with 15 bases spanning the gap. Germline assignment: CDR1 SGHDT and CDR2 YYEEEE. Written as DNA, the CDR3 is TGTGCCAGCAGTTCCCCGAGTAGAGGCGAGCAGTACTTC. Its protein is CASSSPSRGEQYF.

CDR3 amino acids: CASSQTSGSTDTQYF. In DNA form, the CDR3 reads TGTGCCAGCAGCCAGACTAGCGGGAGCACAGATACGCAGTATTTT. This rearrangement joins TRBV3-1 (or the pseudogene TRBV3-2) to TRBJ2-3; TRBD2 matches at 10 bases. J lost 0 bases, V lost 3 bases, and 0 bases had no gene match. CDR1 and CDR2 from the germline V gene are LGHDT and YNNKEL (reference sequence). CDR3 length: 15 amino acids.

The chain uses TRBV10-3 and TRBJ1-6, with D unresolved. The CDR3 totals 12 residues. Trimming cost V 7 bases and J 6 bases, with 7 bases left between them. Germline V gene sequence: CDR1 ENHRY, CDR2 SYGVKD. In nucleotides, the CDR3 is TGTGCCATCAACGACTCTAATTCACCCCTCCACTTT. This translates into CAINDSNSPLHF.

This clone was counted a few times. The CDR3 region is CATSRGNGGPFYGYTF. In DNA form, the CDR3 reads TGTGCCACCAGCAGAGGGAACGGGGGGCCCTTCTATGGCTACACCTTC. The chain recombines TRBV15 with TRBJ1-2; a possible D gene is TRBD1 (6 bases). CDR1 LNHNV and CDR2 YYDKDF come from the germline V gene (reference sequence). V was shortened by 1 base and J by 4 bases, with 16 bases between the two germline ends. The CDR3 consists of 16 residues.